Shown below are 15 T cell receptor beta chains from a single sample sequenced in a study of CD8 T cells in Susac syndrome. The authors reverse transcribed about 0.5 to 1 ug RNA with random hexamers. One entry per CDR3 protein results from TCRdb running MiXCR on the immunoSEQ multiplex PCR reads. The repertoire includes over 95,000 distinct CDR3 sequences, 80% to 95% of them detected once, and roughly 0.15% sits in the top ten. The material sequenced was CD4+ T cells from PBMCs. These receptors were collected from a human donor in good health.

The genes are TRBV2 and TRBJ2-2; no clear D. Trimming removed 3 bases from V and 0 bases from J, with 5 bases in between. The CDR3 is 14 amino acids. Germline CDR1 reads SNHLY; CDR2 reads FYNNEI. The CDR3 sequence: CASSDLANTGELFF. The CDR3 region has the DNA TGTGCCAGCAGTGACCTCGCGAACACCGGGGAGCTGTTTTTT.

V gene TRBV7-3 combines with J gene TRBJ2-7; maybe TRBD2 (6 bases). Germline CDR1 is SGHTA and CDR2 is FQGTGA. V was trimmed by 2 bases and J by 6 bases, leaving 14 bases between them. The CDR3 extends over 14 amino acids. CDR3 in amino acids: CASSLGRGSREQYF. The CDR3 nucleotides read TGTGCCAGCAGCTTAGGGCGGGGATCCCGCGAGCAGTACTTC.

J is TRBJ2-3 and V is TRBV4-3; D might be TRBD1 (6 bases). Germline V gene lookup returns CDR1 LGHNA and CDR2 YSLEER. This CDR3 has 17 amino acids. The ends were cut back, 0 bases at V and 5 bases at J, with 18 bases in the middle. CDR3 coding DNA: TGCGCCAGCAGCCAAGAGATGCAGGGGCTCGTATTAGATACGCAGTATTTT. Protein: CASSQEMQGLVLDTQYF.

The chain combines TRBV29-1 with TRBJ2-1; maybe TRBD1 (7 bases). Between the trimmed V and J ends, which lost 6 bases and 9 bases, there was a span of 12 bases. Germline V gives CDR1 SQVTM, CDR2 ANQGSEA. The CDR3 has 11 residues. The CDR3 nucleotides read TGCAGCGTCCAGGGGGGAGGTGAGCAGTTCTTC. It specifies CSVQGGGEQFF.

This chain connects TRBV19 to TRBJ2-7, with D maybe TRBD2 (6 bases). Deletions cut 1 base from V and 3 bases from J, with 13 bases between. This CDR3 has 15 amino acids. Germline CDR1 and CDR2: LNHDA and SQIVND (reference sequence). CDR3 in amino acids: CASSIGVGLNYEQYF. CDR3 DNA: TGTGCCAGTAGTATAGGCGTGGGACTGAACTACGAGCAGTACTTC.

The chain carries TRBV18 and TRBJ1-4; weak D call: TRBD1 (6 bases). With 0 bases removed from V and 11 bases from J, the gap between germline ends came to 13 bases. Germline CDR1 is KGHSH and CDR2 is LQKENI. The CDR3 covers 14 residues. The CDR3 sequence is CASSPPQGSRKLFF. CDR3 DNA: TGTGCCAGCTCACCACCGCAGGGGTCGAGGAAACTGTTTTTT.

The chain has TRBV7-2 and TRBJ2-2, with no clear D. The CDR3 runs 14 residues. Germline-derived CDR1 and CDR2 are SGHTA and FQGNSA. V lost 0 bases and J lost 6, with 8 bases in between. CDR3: CASSLAPGAGELFF. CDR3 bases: TGTGCCAGCAGCTTAGCCCCTGGGGCCGGGGAGCTGTTTTTT.

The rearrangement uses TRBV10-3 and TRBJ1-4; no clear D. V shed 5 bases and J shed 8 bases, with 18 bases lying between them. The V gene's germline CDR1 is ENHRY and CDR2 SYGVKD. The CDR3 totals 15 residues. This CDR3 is CAISSRAGFDEKLFF. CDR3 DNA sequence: TGTGCCATCAGTTCTCGGGCGGGGTTCGACGAAAAACTGTTTTTT.

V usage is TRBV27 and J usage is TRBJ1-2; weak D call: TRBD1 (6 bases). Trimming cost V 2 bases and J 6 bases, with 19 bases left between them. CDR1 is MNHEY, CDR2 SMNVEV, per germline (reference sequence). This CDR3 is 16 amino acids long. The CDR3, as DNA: TGTGCCAGCAGTTTAGGCCGGGTGACAGGAGTGCATGGCTACACCTTC. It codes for CASSLGRVTGVHGYTF.

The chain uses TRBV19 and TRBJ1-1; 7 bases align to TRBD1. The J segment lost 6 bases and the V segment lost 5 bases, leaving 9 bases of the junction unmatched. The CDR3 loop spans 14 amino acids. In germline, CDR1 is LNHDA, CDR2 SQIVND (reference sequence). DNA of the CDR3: TGTGCCAGTAGTCCAACGACAGGGACGGCTGAAGCTTTCTTT. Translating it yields CASSPTTGTAEAFF.

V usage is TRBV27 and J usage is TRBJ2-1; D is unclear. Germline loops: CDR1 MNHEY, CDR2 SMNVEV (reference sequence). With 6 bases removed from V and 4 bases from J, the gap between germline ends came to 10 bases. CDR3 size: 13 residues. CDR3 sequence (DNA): TGTGCCAGCAGCCACACCTTTTACAATGAGCAGTTCTTC. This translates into CASSHTFYNEQFF.

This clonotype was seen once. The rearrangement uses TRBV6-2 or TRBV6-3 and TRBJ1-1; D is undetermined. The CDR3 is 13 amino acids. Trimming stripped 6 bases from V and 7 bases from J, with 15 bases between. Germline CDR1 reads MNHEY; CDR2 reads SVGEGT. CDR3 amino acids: CASRTGVLYEAFF. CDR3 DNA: TGTGCCAGCAGGACCGGGGTGCTATATGAAGCTTTCTTT.

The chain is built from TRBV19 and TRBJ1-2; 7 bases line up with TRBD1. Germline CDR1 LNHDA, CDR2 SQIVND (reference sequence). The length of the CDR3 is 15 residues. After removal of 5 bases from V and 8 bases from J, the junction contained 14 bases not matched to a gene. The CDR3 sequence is CASSLTRQGSYGYTF. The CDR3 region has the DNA TGTGCCAGTAGTCTAACGCGACAGGGATCGTACGGCTACACCTTC.

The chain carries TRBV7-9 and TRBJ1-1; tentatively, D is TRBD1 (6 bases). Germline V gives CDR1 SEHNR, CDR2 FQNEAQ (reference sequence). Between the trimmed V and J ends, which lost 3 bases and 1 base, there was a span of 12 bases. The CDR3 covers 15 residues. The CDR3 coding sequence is TGTGCCAGCAGCTTGATGGACAGTCAGAACACTGAAGCTTTCTTT. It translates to CASSLMDSQNTEAFF.

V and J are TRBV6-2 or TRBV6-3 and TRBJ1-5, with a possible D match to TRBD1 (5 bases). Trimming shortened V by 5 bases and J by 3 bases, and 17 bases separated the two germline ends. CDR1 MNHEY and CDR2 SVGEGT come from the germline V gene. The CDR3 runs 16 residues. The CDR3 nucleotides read TGTGCCAGCAGTCTTGGCAGGGACGGCGACAATCAGCCCCAGCATTTT. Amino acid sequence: CASSLGRDGDNQPQHF.